This TCR beta chain originates from a study of blood T cell repertoires in COVID-19. Study-level background: Acute and convalescent COVID-19 specimens originated in the United States, Italy and Spain. The cDNA or gDNA used as material had been derived from T cells, B-cell-depleted T cells, or PBMCs.

Per the study methods: Reference gene primer amplification gave estimated nucleated cell counts. Profiling relied on immunoSEQ multiplex PCR, and the TCRdb table lists in-frame clones only, not all of them. The V and J calls and clone size were taken over from that table, and D and trimming were inferred from the DNA. The top ten hold approximately 6.9% of the sample, which has 150,000 to 250,000 clones, approximately 84% seen once. In regard to this clone: Distinct nucleotide sequences in the sample also encode this CDR3.

V lost 9 bases and J lost 5; bases outside the gene matches: 2. Germline CDR1 LNHDA, CDR2 SQIVND (reference sequence). The CDR3 consists of 12 residues. The sample was peripheral blood. The chain combines TRBV19 with TRBJ1-5, with 9 bases fitting TRBD1. This clonotype originated in a human donor with acute or convalescent COVID-19. The donor label of this sample is uncertain. This CDR3 is CASRDRDQPQHF. The CDR3 region has the DNA TGTGCCAGCAGGGACAGGGATCAGCCCCAGCATTTT.